This TCR beta chain is drawn from a study of blood T cells in healthy people across ages. Study findings and constraints: Long-lived and aged donors differed, with more naive CD4+ cells and higher diversity in the long-lived.

Regarding this clonotype: Its target is unknown.

Then a second PCR, running about 7 to 11 cycles, was carried out with a sample-barcoded 5' primer and a J-beta primer mix. A template-switch adaptor with 12 random nucleotides tagged each cDNA molecule. From the 5' RACE reads, TCRdb called clonotypes with MiXCR, one entry per CDR3 protein. The data contain about 930,000 distinct CDR3 sequences, approximately 32% of them singletons. Germline loops: CDR1 DFQATT, CDR2 SNEGSKA (reference sequence). This CDR3 comprises 13 residues. The ends were cut back, 7 bases at V and 3 bases at J, with 13 bases in the middle. These data were also filed under a second study, of T cells of mothers and their children. As that report states: Whether pairs are related or unrelated, thymic selection shapes their TCR recombination output in much the same way. Overlap in related mother-child pairs always slightly exceeded unrelated pairs, never significantly.

This sequence was found in a woman aged 35 to 49 in good health. The sample taken for sequencing was blood. The rearrangement uses TRBV20-1 and TRBJ1-5; a weak D match, TRBD1 (5 bases). Here the CDR3 DNA reads TGCAGTGGAAGTCCGGGGGACAATCAGCCCCAGCATTTT. This encodes CSGSPGDNQPQHF.